These 13 T cell receptor beta chains originate from one sample sequenced in a study of T-cell memory formation after mild COVID-19. Each CDR3 protein gets one entry after TCRdb re-called the 5' RACE reads with MiXCR. Among about 290,000 distinct CDR3 sequences listed, approximately 16% were seen once. Input material: PBMCs or a T cell subset sorted from them (not recorded which). All receptors derive from a man aged 18 to 30 who had mild COVID-19 (a few samples of this study predate the infection). Cell type and time point are not known.

V gene TRBV5-5 combines with J gene TRBJ2-7; no reliable D call. The germline V gene encodes CDR1 SGHKS and CDR2 YYEKEE (reference sequence). This CDR3 spans 14 amino acids. V was shortened by 4 bases and J by 4 bases, with 15 bases between the two germline ends. CDR3 region: CASSLRAVGYEQYV. The CDR3 DNA is TGTGCCAGCAGCCTCCGGGCGGTCGGGTACGAGCAGTACGTC.

This clonotype was counted between two and nine times. The rearrangement joins TRBV3-1 to TRBJ2-3, with a tentative D call TRBD1 (6 bases). The CDR3 is 15 amino acids. Trimming stripped 1 base from V and 0 bases from J, with 8 bases between. Germline V gene data show CDR1 as LGHDT and CDR2 as YNNKEL (reference sequence). CDR3 residues: CASSQGQASTDTQYF. The CDR3 nucleotides read TGTGCCAGCAGCCAAGGACAGGCCAGCACAGATACGCAGTATTTT.

The rearrangement links TRBV5-1 to TRBJ2-2; TRBD1 or TRBD2 may be the D gene (6 bases each). This CDR3 spans 16 amino acids. Germline CDR1 and CDR2: SGHRS and YFSETQ. Trimming took 2 bases from V and 2 from J, leaving 13 bases between them. CDR3 nucleotide sequence: TGCGCCAGCAGCTTAAGGGGGGCGCTCAACACCGGGGAGCTGTTTTTT. Protein: CASSLRGALNTGELFF.

This clonotype was seen many times. V and J are TRBV9 and TRBJ1-1; maybe TRBD1 (6 bases). Germline lookup yields CDR1 SGDLS and CDR2 YYNGEE. Trimming cost V 2 bases and J 4 bases, with 9 bases left between them. The CDR3 has 13 residues. CDR3 protein: CASSVNRATEAFF. The DNA for the CDR3 is TGTGCCAGCAGCGTCAACAGGGCCACTGAAGCTTTCTTT.

The rearrangement uses TRBV20-1 and TRBJ2-7; 8 bases are a match to TRBD1. Trimming at V came to 6 bases and at J to 2 bases, leaving 6 bases not matched to a gene. The length of the CDR3 is 13 residues. CDR1 and CDR2 from the germline V gene are DFQATT and SNEGSKA (reference sequence). CDR3 sequence (DNA): TGCAGTGCCCCGGACAGGGTCACCTACGAGCAGTACGTC. The encoded protein is CSAPDRVTYEQYV.

This chain uses TRBV5-1 with TRBJ2-1, with 8 bases that match TRBD2. CDR1 SGHRS and CDR2 YFSETQ come from the germline V gene. This CDR3 region has 15 residues. After removal of 5 bases from V and 0 bases from J, the junction contained 4 bases not matched to a gene. CDR3 sequence: CASRGSGASYNEQFF. CDR3 bases: TGCGCCAGCAGGGGTAGCGGGGCCTCCTACAATGAGCAGTTCTTC.

This clonotype was observed a handful of times. V usage is TRBV20-1 and J usage is TRBJ1-2; possibly TRBD1 for D (5 bases). Trimming took off 5 bases at V and 4 bases at J, with 11 bases between the two ends. CDR3 length: 12 residues. In germline, CDR1 is DFQATT, CDR2 SNEGSKA (reference sequence). CDR3: CSAARGTYGYTF. CDR3 bases: TGCAGTGCTGCGCGGGGGACCTATGGCTACACCTTC.

This clonotype was picked up many times. The chain is built from TRBV19 and TRBJ1-2; D gene ambiguous. V was trimmed by 8 bases and J by 6 bases, leaving 13 bases between them. Looked up from germline, CDR1 is LNHDA and CDR2 is SQIVND (reference sequence). There are 12 residues in the CDR3. This chain's CDR3 is CASETWVNGYTF. CDR3 DNA: TGTGCCAGTGAGACCTGGGTGAATGGCTACACCTTC.

This clonotype was detected a few times. This chain connects TRBV5-1 to TRBJ1-2; TRBD1 might be the D (6 bases). Germline V gene sequence: CDR1 SGHRS, CDR2 YFSETQ. The CDR3 length is 14 residues. The V and J ends lost 5 bases and 2 bases respectively, with 13 bases between them. The CDR3 spells CASREDSTNYGYTF. The CDR3 DNA is TGCGCCAGCAGAGAGGACAGTACCAACTATGGCTACACCTTC.

This clonotype was found a few times. The chain combines TRBV6-5 with TRBJ2-2; 10 bases are shared with TRBD1. The CDR3 length is 15 residues. Trimming took 4 bases from V and 7 from J; bases not matched to a gene: 6. Germline V gene data show CDR1 as MNHEY and CDR2 as SVGAGI. CDR3 sequence: CASSSPGQGSGELFF. The DNA of the CDR3 is TGTGCCAGCAGTTCACCGGGACAGGGGAGCGGGGAGCTGTTTTTT.

The V call is TRBV4-3, the J call TRBJ1-2, with TRBD1 identical over 7 bases. The CDR3 is made up of 16 amino acids. The J segment lost 3 bases and the V segment lost 0 bases, leaving 7 bases of the junction unmatched. The germline gives CDR1 LGHNA, CDR2 YSLEER. The CDR3 sequence: CASSQDATGTDYGYTF. CDR3 DNA sequence: TGCGCCAGCAGCCAAGATGCGACAGGGACCGACTATGGCTACACCTTC.

This clonotype came up a few times. CDR3 amino acids: CSARDVGGYQPQHF. In nucleotides, the CDR3 is TGCAGTGCTAGAGATGTAGGGGGCTATCAGCCCCAGCATTTT. The V gene is TRBV20-1, the J gene TRBJ1-5; 7 bases agree with TRBD1. With V trimmed by 0 bases and J by 5 bases, 4 bases remained unmatched. The germline V gene has CDR1 DFQATT and CDR2 SNEGSKA (reference sequence). The CDR3 sequence is 14 residues long.

The chain employs TRBV20-1 and TRBJ1-2, with TRBD1 as a possible D gene (5 bases). Trimming left V 0 bases short and J 8 bases short, with 13 bases between. Per germline, CDR1 DFQATT and CDR2 SNEGSKA (reference sequence). The CDR3 is 13 residues long. CDR3 residues: CSARDRQGQGYTF. CDR3 bases: TGCAGTGCTAGAGATCGGCAGGGTCAAGGCTACACCTTC.